The subject of this entry is one T cell receptor (beta chain). The sample is drawn from a study of cytomegalovirus exposure and HLA in healthy donors. Amplification used 60 Vbeta primers and 13 Jbeta primers. Libraries were prepared by immunoSEQ multiplex PCR; TCRdb keeps only in-frame clonotypes and omits some of them. Here the sample spans around 140,000 clones, about three quarters being singletons. With 3 bases clipped from V and 2 bases from J, the junction kept 5 bases outside the gene matches. The germline CDR1 and CDR2 sequences are SGHNT and YYREEE (reference sequence). The CDR3 is made up of 17 amino acids.

The sequencing sample was made of PBMCs. The chain carries TRBV5-4 and TRBJ2-5, with TRBD2 matching 15 bases. This receptor was obtained from a man aged 40-49 years in good health and CMV-seronegative. The CDR3 loop is CASSYAGTSGRQETQYF. DNA of the CDR3: TGTGCCAGCAGCTATGCCGGGACTAGCGGGAGGCAAGAGACCCAGTACTTC.